These T cell receptor beta chains were read from a single sample in a study of blood T cell repertoires in COVID-19. Clones were sequenced by immunoSEQ multiplex PCR, and TCRdb holds only the in-frame ones, with some missing. The sample carries around 180,000 clones, over 75% recorded once. The sequencing input was peripheral blood. Receptors originate from a person aged 70 to 85 with COVID-19, enrolled during active disease. Both conserved end residues are part of each CDR3. The order of the fields is V gene, J gene, CDR3 protein.

>TRBV5-1|TRBJ2-3
CASSWQGQSTDTQYF
>TRBV7-3|TRBJ2-6
CASSLGLAGWSGANVLTF
>TRBV28|TRBJ1-2
CASSLGSQGTYGYTF
>TRBV7-3|TRBJ2-7
CASSSGTSGVSEQYF
>TRBV7-9|TRBJ2-7
CASSLAVYEQYF
>TRBV4-1|TRBJ2-1
CASSLTPSSYNEQFF
>TRBV30|TRBJ1-1
CAWSVVRVAAEAFF
>TRBV11-2|TRBJ1-6
CASSRSNNSPLHF
>TRBV18|TRBJ1-4
CASSPDQGFTSNEKLFF
>TRBV9|TRBJ2-2
CASSPRTSVTGELFF
>TRBV4-3|TRBJ2-7
CASSHATSAAYEQYF
>TRBV23-1|TRBJ2-7
CASSQSLAGRSYEQYF
>TRBV7-3|TRBJ2-1
CASSLGGLAPPYNEQFF
>TRBV7-2|TRBJ1-2
CASSLNRGPYGYTF
>TRBV2|TRBJ2-1
CATTQSSSGRAFF
>TRBV15|TRBJ1-5
CATRSLLNNQPQHF
>TRBV14|TRBJ2-1
CASSPREASYNEQFF
>TRBV6-1|TRBJ2-2
CASSGLGGRRSTGELFF
>TRBV7-2|TRBJ1-2
CASSLADRGLYGYTF
>TRBV3-1/TRBV3-2|TRBJ2-5
CASRHSGGTGETQYF
>TRBV6-5|TRBJ1-1
CASSGYPTDTEAFF
>TRBV30|TRBJ2-2
CAWGQGPRTGELFF
>TRBV19|TRBJ1-1
CASTAAGKNTEAFF
>TRBV7-2|TRBJ1-2
CASSSSNYGYTF
>TRBV7-2|TRBJ2-7
CASSIWTSGYEQYF
>TRBV4-3|TRBJ2-3
CASSQASGRVDTQYF
>TRBV7-9|TRBJ2-7
CASSPRTGGIHEQYF
>TRBV6-5|TRBJ1-5
CASSYSRSNQPQHF
>TRBV10-1|TRBJ1-4
CASRCRTGVCEKLFF
>TRBV11-2|TRBJ1-5
CASSLGGTADQPQHF
>TRBV9|TRBJ1-2
CASSARGRGYGYTF
>TRBV7-9|TRBJ2-3
CASSQDTSTDTQYF
>TRBV12-3/TRBV12-4|TRBJ2-4
CASSLGQNNIQYF
>TRBV19|TRBJ2-7
CASSIKQARTYEQYF
>TRBV19|TRBJ2-2
CASSPGLAGSTGELFF
>TRBV6-2/TRBV6-3|TRBJ1-5
CASSKIRVPQHF
>TRBV2|TRBJ1-5
CASSEQGNQPQHF
>TRBV7-2|TRBJ2-5
CASDTPGWDYQETQYF
>TRBV9|TRBJ1-4
CASGGVRGQNEKLFF
>TRBV6-2/TRBV6-3|TRBJ2-7
CASSYPQDSTYEQYF
>TRBV7-9|TRBJ1-1
CAGTGTPNTEAFF
>TRBV7-2|TRBJ2-7
CASSLKFHAGGSSYEQYF
>TRBV6-5|TRBJ2-2
CASSYRGGTSTGELFF
>TRBV1|TRBJ1-5
CTSSRTGQVEQNQPQHF
>TRBV2|TRBJ2-7
CASRDRGYYEQYF
>TRBV28|TRBJ1-2
CASSPGRQGAGYTF
>TRBV7-2|TRBJ2-1
CASSLYPSGGFYNEQFF
>TRBV27|TRBJ2-1
CASSLSGGWREQFF
>TRBV28|TRBJ1-4
CASSLYRGEKLFF
>TRBV5-8|TRBJ1-1
CASSLVVGKTEAFF
>TRBV19|TRBJ1-2
CASTRQGEGRSYGYTF
>TRBV9|TRBJ1-5
CASSVDSKVPQHF
>TRBV14|TRBJ1-2
CASSRTGRLGNGYTF
>TRBV11-3|TRBJ2-7
CASSQRDSPPEQYF
>TRBV28|TRBJ2-2
CASTKIQGFSGELFF